This T cell receptor beta chain was sequenced in a study of response to subunit inactivated influenza vaccine (dated by TCRdb to between 2017 and 2018). Notes on the research overall: To follow how T cells responded to a trivalent subunit inactivated influenza vaccine, the researchers relied on deep quantitative profiling of the T cell receptor repertoire. Study-wide findings and limitations: The authors proposed that each seasonal influenza vaccination may bring in only a limited number of new T cells.

A distance of 14 bases separates the germline ends of V and J, which lose 3 bases and 7 bases respectively. Inclusive of the bounding cysteine and phenylalanine, the CDR3 is 14 residues long. The DNA shown is the 42-base CDR3, in frame from base 1. The germline V gene specifies SGDLS as CDR1 and YYNGEE as CDR2. Library preparation used RT-PCR. Sequencing used an Illumina HiSeq 2500. TCRdb reanalyzed the raw reads on its own, using fastp at Q25 for trimming and MiXCR for clone calling, and kept in-frame beta chains. Rows merge per CDR3 protein into single entries with the most common DNA and genes. Recorded for this sample are just over 300,000 distinct CDR3 sequences; 21% of them occurred a single time. The ten most abundant clones make up roughly 10% of the sample. This clonotype was seen more than once but under ten times. Its antigen has not been determined. No much larger clonotype is one base removed from it; base qualities were not supplied.

The TCR originated in a man in his fifties or sixties who received an inactivated influenza vaccine. Donor details come from another sample of the same person, matched by shared clones. In this chain, TRBV9 is recombined with TRBJ2-1; the best D guess is TRBD2, with 5 bases matching. The starting material was PBMCs from blood, obtained less than 22 months after vaccination. The bases read TGTGCCAGCAGCGCATCCTCGGGGAAAAATGAGCAGTTCTTC. Translated, this is CASSASSGKNEQFF.